Below, one T cell receptor beta chain is given with its context. Its antigen remains unidentified. Nothing much larger sits one base from this clone, and base qualities are not available. This specimen comes from a study of blood T cell repertoires in COVID-19 (dated by TCRdb to 2020 to 2021). About the investigation overall: Collaborator samples came from the United States, Italy and Spain and covered acute and convalescent phases of COVID-19. Deeply sampled blood TCRbeta repertoires from subjects exposed to, actively infected with, or recovered from COVID-19 were included in the dataset. Sample metadata almost always included a de-identified subject ID, COVID-19 status, age in years and sex. The repertoires were released in a freely available public database meant as a resource for research on the immune response to SARS-CoV-2. The material from the prospective study consisted of cDNA or gDNA derived from T cells, B-cell-depleted T cells, or PBMCs. Samples came from the ongoing ImmuneRACE study (first 160 participants) plus 1,254 subjects from 6 global collaborators. Where HLA class I and class II types were available, the types were taken from metadata supplied by the sample provider, not from assay-based typing.

Unmatched junction bases come to 8, with V trimmed by 5 bases and J by 3 bases. Via the germline V gene, CDR1 is MNHEY and CDR2 SVGEGT. The CDR3 holds 15 amino acids from the cysteine to the phenylalanine. CDR3 DNA only is kept here, 45 bases in frame from base 1. The collaborating institutions used their own protocols to collect whole blood in K2EDTA tubes. Collaborator samples were shipped for TCRbeta analysis as frozen whole blood, isolated PBMCs, or DNA extracted from either sample type. TCRbeta CDR3 regions were amplified from genomic DNA by means of the immunoSEQ Assay, a bias-controlled multiplex PCR. In the paper's pipeline: The number of nucleated cells in each sample was estimated from the amplification of reference gene primers within the assay. To quantify the absolute abundance of each unique TCRbeta CDR3 rearrangement, sequence reads were collapsed and filtered. Productive Simpson clonality was computed per sample as the square root of Simpson's diversity index over productive rearrangements. TCRdb stores this immuneACCESS table with in-frame sequences only. Part of the clones is absent; in the studies checked, under half of the shortfall reflects unresolved V genes, and no reason is known for the rest. D and trimming were read from the DNA, whereas the V and J calls and clone size are those reported in that table. This sample lists approximately 100,000 clones; approximately 80% were detected once. The ten largest clones add up to around 9.9% of the sample.

Broad study findings and their caveats: The amount of clinical and demographic metadata varied by source and participant and was provided uncurated.

Recombination linked TRBV6-2 or TRBV6-3 to TRBJ2-7; 9 middle bases align to TRBD1. What was sequenced was peripheral blood. The receptor was isolated from a man in his 70s with active or convalescent COVID-19. CDR3 sequence: CASSTLGTGRYEQYF. The DNA sequence follows: TGTGCCAGCAGTACCCTCGGGACAGGGCGCTACGAGCAGTACTTC.